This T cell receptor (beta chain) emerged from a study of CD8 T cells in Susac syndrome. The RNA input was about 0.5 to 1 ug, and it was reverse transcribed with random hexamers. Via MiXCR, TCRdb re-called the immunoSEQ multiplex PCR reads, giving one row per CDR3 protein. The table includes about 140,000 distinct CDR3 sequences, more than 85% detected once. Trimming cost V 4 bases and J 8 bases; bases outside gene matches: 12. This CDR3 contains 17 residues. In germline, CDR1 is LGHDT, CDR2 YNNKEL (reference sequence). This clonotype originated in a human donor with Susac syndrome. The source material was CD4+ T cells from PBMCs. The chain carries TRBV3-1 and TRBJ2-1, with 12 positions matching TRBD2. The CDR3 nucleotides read TGTGCCAGCAGCCGCATGCCGCCGACTAGCGGGGGCTATGAGCAGTTCTTC. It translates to CASSRMPPTSGGYEQFF.